This entry lists 8 T cell receptor beta chains sequenced from one sample in a study of molecular identifiers for immune sequencing clone quantification. MiXCR, run by TCRdb on the PCR reads, gives a single entry per CDR3 protein. The sample lists over 600,000 distinct CDR3 sequences, 20% occurring once. The sequencing sample was made of naive CD8+ T cells from blood, with Jurkat cell RNA spiked in. This sample's subset: FACS-sorted CD8+CD4-CCR7+CD45RA+ naive T cells. The receptor set was obtained from a human donor in good health. Some libraries in this study had Jurkat cell RNA spiked in.

To note about this clonotype: A much larger clone lies a single base off, so this may be a read error. The chain couples TRBV5-3 to TRBJ2-3; TRBD1 aligns across 9 bases. TRBV5-3 is recorded as an ORF, its role being uncertain. There are 14 residues in the CDR3. V shed 8 bases, J shed 4 bases, and the junction held 8 bases outside the gene matches. The CDR3 reads CASGDRGGSDTQYF. DNA of the CDR3: TGTGCCAGCGGAGACAGGGGGGGGTCAGATACGCAGTATTTT.

A single count supports this clonotype. A read error may account for a junction end that differs from germline. The rearrangement joins TRBV5-3 to TRBJ2-7; D is ambiguous. TRBV5-3 is an open reading frame whose function is uncertain. The CDR3 sequence is 16 residues long. CDR3 coding DNA: TGTGCCAGCAGCTTGGCGGACGTGGACCTGACCTACGAGCAGTACTTC. Residues: CASSLADVDLTYEQYF.

The rearrangement joins TRBV11-3 to TRBJ2-1; 9 bases fit TRBD1. Germline V gives CDR1 SGHNT, CDR2 YENEEA. V dropped 5 bases and J dropped 6; count of bases not matched to a gene: 11. The CDR3 contains 16 residues. CDR3 sequence (DNA): TGTGCCAGCAGCCATGGGTACGGACAGGGGTCCAATGAGCAGTTCTTC. This sequence encodes CASSHGYGQGSNEQFF.

Concerning this clonotype itself: A much larger clone differs by one base, so this may be a read error. In DNA form, the CDR3 reads TGTGCCAGCGGAACCATTCTAGCGGTCACAGATACGCAGTATTTT. It translates to CASGTILAVTDTQYF. The V and J genes are TRBV6-2 or TRBV6-3 and TRBJ2-3; 7 bases match TRBD2. The CDR3 loop spans 15 amino acids. Germline CDR1 MNHEY, CDR2 SVGEGT. J lost 2 bases, V lost 8 bases, and 10 bases had no gene match.

There are many counts of this clonotype. The chain has TRBV2 and TRBJ2-3, with TRBD2 identical over 7 bases. Germline CDR1 SNHLY, CDR2 FYNNEI. The CDR3 consists of 16 residues. The V and J ends lost 5 bases and 6 bases, in that order; junction bases with no gene match: 14. The CDR3 bases are TGTGCCAGCAGTTTTCCTAGCGGATACTCAGTGGATACGCAGTATTTT. It translates to CASSFPSGYSVDTQYF. The full variable domain, with the rest looked up from reference TRBV2 and TRBJ2-3, is EPEVTQTPSHQVTQMGQEVILRCVPISNHLYFYWYRQILGQKVEFLVSFYNNEISEKSEIFDDQFSVERPDGSNFTLKIRSTKLEDSAMYFCASSFPSGYSVDTQYFGPGTRLTVL.

The CDR3 coding sequence is TGCAGGGTGGACAGCCGATCCTACGAGCAGTACTTC. Translating it yields CRVDSRSYEQYF. The chain combines TRBV29-1 with TRBJ2-7; D possibly corresponds to TRBD1 (6 bases). CDR3 length: 12 residues. Per germline, CDR1 SQVTM and CDR2 ANQGSEA.

This clonotype was observed many times. The V gene is TRBV7-2, the J gene TRBJ2-5; 9 nucleotides agree with TRBD2. Germline V gives CDR1 SGHTA, CDR2 FQGNSA. The CDR3 contains 17 residues. The V and J ends lost 5 bases and 4 bases, in that order; junction bases with no gene match: 14. The DNA of the CDR3 is TGTGCCAGCAGCAAGACCCCAAGGCGGGAGGGCCCAGAGACCCAGTACTTC. Residues: CASSKTPRREGPETQYF.

This clonotype appeared many times. The chain combines TRBV19 with TRBJ2-7, with D tentatively TRBD2 (5 bases). Looked up from germline, CDR1 is LNHDA and CDR2 is SQIVND (reference sequence). This CDR3 has 16 residues. V was clipped by 6 bases and J by 1 base, with 19 bases between them. In DNA, the CDR3 is TGTGCCAGTAGCCCCCTCCCCCGGGATGTATCCTACGAGCAGTACTTC. This gives the protein CASSPLPRDVSYEQYF.